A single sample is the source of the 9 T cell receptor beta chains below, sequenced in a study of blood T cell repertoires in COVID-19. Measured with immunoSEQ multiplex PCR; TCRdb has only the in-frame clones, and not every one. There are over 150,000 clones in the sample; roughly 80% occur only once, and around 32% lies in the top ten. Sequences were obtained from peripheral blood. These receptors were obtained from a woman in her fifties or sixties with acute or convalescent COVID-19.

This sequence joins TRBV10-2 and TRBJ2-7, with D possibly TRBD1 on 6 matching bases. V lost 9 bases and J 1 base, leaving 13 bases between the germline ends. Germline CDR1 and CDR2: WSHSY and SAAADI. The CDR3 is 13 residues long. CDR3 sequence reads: CASTGSQSYEQYF. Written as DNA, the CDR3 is TGCGCCAGTACAGGGAGCCAATCCTACGAGCAGTACTTC.

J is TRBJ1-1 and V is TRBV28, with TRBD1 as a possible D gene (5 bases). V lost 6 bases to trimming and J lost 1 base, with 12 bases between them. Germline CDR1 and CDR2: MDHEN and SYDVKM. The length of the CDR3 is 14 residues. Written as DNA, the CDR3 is TGTGCCAGCAGGCTACTTGACAGGAACACTGAAGCTTTCTTT. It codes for CASRLLDRNTEAFF.

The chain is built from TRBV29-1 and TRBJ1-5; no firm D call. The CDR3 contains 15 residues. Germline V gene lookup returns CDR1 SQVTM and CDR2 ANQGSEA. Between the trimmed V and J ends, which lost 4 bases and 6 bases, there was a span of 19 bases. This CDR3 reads CSVGIFHGVGQPQHF. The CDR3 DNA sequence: TGCAGCGTTGGCATTTTTCACGGGGTCGGTCAGCCCCAGCATTTT.

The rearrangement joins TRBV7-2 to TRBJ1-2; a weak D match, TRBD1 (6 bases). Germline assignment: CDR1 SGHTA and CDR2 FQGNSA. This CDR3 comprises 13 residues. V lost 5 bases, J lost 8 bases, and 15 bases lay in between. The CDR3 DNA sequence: TGTGCCAGCAGCCGGGGGGATGGGGGCGGCTACACCTTC. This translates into CASSRGDGGGYTF. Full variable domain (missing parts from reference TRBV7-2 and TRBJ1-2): GAGVSQSPSNKVTEKGKDVELRCDPISGHTALYWYRQSLGQGLEFLIYFQGNSAPDKSGLPSDRFSAERTGGSVSTLTIQRTQQEDSAVYLCASSRGDGGGYTFGSGTRLTVV.

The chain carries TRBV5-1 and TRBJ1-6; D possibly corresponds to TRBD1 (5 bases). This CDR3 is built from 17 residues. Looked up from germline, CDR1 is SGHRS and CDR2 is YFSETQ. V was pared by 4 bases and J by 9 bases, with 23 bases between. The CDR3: CASSPAKVGVESSPLHF. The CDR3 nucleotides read TGCGCCAGCAGCCCGGCCAAAGTAGGGGTAGAAAGTTCACCCCTCCACTTT.

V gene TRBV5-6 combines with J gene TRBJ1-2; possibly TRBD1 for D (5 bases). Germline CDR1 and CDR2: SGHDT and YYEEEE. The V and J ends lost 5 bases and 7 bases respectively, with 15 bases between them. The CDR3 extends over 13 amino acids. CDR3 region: CASRPDGRGGYTF. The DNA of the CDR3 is TGTGCCAGCAGGCCGGACGGGAGGGGTGGCTACACCTTC. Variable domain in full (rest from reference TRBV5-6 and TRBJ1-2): DAGVTQSPTHLIKTRGQQVTLRCSPKSGHDTVSWYQQALGQGPQFIFQYYEEEERQRGNFPDRFSGHQFPNYSSELNVNALLLGDSALYLCASRPDGRGGYTFGSGTRLTVV.

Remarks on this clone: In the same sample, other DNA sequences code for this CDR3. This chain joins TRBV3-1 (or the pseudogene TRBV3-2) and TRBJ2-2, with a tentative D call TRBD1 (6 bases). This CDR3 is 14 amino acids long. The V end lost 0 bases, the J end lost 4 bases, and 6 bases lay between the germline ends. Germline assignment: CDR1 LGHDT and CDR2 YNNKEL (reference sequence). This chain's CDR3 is CASSQEGGTGELFF. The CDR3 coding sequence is TGTGCCAGCAGCCAAGAAGGGGGCACCGGGGAGCTGTTTTTT.

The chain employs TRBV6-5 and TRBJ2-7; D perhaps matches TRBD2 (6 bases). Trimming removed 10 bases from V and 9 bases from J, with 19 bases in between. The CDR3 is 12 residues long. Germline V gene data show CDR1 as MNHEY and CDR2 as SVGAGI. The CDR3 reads CATGRLDFGQYV. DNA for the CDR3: TGTGCCACCGGTAGACTAGATTTTGGGCAGTACGTC.

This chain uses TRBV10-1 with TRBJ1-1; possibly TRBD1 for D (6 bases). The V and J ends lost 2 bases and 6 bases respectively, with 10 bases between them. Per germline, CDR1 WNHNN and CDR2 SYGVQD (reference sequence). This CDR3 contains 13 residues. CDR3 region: CASSEMGAPEAFF. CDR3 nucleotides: TGCGCCAGCAGTGAGATGGGGGCCCCTGAAGCTTTCTTT.